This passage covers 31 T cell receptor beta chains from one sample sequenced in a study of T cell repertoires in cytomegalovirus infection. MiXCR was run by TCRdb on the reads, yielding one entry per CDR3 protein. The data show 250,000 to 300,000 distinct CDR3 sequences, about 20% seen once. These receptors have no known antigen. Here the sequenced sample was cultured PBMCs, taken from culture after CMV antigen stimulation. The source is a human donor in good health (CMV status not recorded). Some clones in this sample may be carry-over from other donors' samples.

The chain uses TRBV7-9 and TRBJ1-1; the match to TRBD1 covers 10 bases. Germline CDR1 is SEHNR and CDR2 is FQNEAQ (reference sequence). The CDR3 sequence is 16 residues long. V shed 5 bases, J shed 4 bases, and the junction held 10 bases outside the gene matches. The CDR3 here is CASSITGTGDGTEAFF. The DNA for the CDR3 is TGTGCCAGCAGCATTACCGGGACAGGGGATGGCACTGAAGCTTTCTTT.

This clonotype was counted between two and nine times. This CDR3 is CASASGGTHNEQFF. The CDR3 region has the DNA TGTGCCAGCGCTAGCGGGGGAACCCACAATGAGCAGTTCTTC. This chain connects TRBV28 to TRBJ2-1, with 10 bases lining up with TRBD2. The CDR3 loop spans 14 amino acids. CDR1 is MDHEN, CDR2 SYDVKM, per germline. V shed 8 bases, J shed 5 bases, and the junction held 6 bases outside the gene matches.

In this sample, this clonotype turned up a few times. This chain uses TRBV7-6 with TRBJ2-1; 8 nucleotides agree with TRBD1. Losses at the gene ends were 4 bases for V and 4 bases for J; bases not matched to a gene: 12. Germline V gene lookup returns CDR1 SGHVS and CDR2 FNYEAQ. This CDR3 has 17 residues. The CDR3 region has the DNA TGTGCCAGCAGCTCGCCCGGTGGACAGGGTTATTACAATGAGCAGTTCTTC. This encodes CASSSPGGQGYYNEQFF.

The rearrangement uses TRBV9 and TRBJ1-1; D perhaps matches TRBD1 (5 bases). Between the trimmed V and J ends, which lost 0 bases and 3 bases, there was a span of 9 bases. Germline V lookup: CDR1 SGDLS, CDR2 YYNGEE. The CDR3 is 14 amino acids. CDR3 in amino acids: CASSVAPGDTEAFF. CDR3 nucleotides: TGTGCCAGCAGCGTAGCCCCGGGGGACACTGAAGCTTTCTTT.

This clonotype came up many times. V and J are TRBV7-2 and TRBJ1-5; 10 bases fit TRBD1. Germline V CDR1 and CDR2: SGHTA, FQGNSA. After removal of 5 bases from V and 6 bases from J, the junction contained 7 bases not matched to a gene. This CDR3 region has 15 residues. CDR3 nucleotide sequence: TGTGCCAGCAGCCTCGGACAGGGGGGAAGTCAGCCCCAGCATTTT. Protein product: CASSLGQGGSQPQHF. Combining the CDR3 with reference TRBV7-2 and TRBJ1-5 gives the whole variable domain GAGVSQSPSNKVTEKGKDVELRCDPISGHTALYWYRQSLGQGLEFLIYFQGNSAPDKSGLPSDRFSAERTGGSVSTLTIQRTQQEDSAVYLCASSLGQGGSQPQHFGDGTRLSIL.

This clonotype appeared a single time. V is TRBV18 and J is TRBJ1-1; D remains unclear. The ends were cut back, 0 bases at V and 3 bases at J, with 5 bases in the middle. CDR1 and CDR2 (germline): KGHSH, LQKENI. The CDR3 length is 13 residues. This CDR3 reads CASSPPTYTEAFF. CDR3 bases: TGTGCCAGCTCACCACCCACTTACACTGAAGCTTTCTTT.

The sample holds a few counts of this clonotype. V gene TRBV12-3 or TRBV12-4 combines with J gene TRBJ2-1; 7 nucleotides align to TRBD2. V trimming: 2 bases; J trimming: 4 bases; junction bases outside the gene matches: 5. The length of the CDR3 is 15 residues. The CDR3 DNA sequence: TGTGCCAGCAGTTTATACCTAGCGGAATACAATGAGCAGTTCTTC. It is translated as CASSLYLAEYNEQFF.

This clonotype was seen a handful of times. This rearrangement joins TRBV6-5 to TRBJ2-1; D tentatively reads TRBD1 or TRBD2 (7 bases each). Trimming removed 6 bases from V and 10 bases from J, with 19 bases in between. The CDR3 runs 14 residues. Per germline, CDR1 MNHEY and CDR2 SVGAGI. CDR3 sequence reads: CASRGGGLTGEQFF. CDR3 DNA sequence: TGTGCCAGCAGGGGGGGGGGGCTGACAGGGGAGCAGTTCTTC.

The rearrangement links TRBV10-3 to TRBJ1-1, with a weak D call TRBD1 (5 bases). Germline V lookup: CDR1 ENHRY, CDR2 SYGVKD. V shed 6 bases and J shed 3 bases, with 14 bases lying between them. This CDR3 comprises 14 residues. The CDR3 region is CAIRRGPGDTEAFF. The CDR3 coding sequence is TGTGCCATCAGACGGGGCCCCGGGGACACTGAAGCTTTCTTT.

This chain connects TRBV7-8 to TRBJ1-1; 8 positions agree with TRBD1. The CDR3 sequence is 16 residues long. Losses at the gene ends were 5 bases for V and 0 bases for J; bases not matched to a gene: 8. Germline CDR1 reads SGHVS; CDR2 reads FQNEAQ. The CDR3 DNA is TGTGCCAGCAGCACGAAGACAGGGGCGATGAACACTGAAGCTTTCTTT. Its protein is CASSTKTGAMNTEAFF.

CDR3 nucleotide sequence: TGCGCCAGCACCCCAGGAGGATTGGGGGAATGGACTGAAGCTTTCTTT. Translated, it gives CASTPGGLGEWTEAFF. The chain links TRBV4-3 to TRBJ1-1; D is possibly TRBD1 (5 bases). V shed 7 bases and J shed 5 bases, with 23 bases lying between them. This CDR3 is built from 16 residues. Germline-derived CDR1 and CDR2 are LGHNA and YSLEER.

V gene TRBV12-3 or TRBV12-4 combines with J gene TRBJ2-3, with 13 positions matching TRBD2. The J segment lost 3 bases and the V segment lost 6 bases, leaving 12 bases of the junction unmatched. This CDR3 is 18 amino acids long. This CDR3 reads CASSGLAGEEVSTDTQYF. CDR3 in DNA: TGTGCCAGCAGCGGACTAGCGGGAGAAGAGGTTTCGACAGATACGCAGTATTTT.

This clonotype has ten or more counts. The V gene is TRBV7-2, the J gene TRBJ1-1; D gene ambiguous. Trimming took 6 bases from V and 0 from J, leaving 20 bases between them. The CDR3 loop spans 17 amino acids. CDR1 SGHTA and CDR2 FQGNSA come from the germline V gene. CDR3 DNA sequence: TGTGCCAGCAGAATCACCCCACAGAGTCTCATGAACACTGAAGCTTTCTTT. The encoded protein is CASRITPQSLMNTEAFF.

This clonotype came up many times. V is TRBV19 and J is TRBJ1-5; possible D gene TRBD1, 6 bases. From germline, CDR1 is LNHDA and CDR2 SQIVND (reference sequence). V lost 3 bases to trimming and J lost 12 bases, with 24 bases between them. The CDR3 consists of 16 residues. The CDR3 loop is CASSIRFPGVVSFQHF. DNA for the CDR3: TGTGCCAGTAGTATCCGATTTCCAGGGGTGGTCAGCTTCCAGCATTTT.

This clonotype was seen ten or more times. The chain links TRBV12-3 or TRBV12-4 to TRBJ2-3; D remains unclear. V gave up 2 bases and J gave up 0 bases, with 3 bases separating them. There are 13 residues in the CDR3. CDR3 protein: CASSLLSTDTQYF. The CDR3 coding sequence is TGTGCCAGCAGTTTACTGAGCACAGATACGCAGTATTTT.

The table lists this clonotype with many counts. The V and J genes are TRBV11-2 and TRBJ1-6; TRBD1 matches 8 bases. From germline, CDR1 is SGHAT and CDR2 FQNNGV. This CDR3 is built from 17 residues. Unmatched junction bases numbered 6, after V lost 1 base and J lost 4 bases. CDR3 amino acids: CASSLVPRGPYNSPLHF. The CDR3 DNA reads TGTGCCAGCAGCTTAGTACCCAGGGGGCCATATAATTCACCCCTCCACTTT.

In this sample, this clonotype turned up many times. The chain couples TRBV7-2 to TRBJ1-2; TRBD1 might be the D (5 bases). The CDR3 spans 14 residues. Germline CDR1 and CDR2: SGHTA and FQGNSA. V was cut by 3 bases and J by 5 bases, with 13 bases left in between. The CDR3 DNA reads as TGTGCCAGCAGCTTTGGCAGGGTAGCTTATGGCTACACCTTC. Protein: CASSFGRVAYGYTF.

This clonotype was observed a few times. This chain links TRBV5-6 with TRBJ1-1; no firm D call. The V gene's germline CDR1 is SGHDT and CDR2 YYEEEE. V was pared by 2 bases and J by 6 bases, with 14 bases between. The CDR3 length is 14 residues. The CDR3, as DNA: TGTGCCAGCAGCTTACCAACCCGAGTCGCTGAAGCTTTCTTT. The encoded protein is CASSLPTRVAEAFF.

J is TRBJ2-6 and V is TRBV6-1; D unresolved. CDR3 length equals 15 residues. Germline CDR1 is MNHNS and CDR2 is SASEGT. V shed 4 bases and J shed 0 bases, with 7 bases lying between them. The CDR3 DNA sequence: TGTGCCAGCAGTGGTAAGGTCTCTGGGGCCAACGTCCTGACTTTC. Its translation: CASSGKVSGANVLTF.

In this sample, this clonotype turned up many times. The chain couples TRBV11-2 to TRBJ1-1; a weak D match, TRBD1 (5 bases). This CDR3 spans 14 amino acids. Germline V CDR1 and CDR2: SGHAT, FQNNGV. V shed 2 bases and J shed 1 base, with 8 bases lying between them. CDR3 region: CASSLSTGNTEAFF. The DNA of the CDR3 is TGTGCCAGCAGCTTATCCACAGGGAACACTGAAGCTTTCTTT.

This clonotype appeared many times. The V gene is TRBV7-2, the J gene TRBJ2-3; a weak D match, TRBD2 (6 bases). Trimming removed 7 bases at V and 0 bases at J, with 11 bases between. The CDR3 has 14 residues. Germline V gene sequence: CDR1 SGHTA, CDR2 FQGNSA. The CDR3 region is CASKGGISTDTQYF. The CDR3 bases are TGTGCCAGCAAAGGAGGGATTAGCACAGATACGCAGTATTTT.

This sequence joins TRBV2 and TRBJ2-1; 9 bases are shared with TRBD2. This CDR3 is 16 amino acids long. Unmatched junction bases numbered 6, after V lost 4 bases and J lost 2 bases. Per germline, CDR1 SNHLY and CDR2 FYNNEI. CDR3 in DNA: TGTGCCAGCAGTGCCGAGGGACTAGCTCCCTACAATGAGCAGTTCTTC. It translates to CASSAEGLAPYNEQFF. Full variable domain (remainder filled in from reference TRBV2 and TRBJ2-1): EPEVTQTPSHQVTQMGQEVILRCVPISNHLYFYWYRQILGQKVEFLVSFYNNEISEKSEIFDDQFSVERPDGSNFTLKIRSTKLEDSAMYFCASSAEGLAPYNEQFFGPGTRLTVL.

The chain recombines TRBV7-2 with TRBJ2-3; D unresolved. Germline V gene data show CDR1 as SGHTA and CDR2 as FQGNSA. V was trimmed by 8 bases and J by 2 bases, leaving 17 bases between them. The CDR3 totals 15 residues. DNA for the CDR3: TGTGCCAGCCGGGCCGGCCTGAAAAACACAGATACGCAGTATTTT. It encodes CASRAGLKNTDTQYF.

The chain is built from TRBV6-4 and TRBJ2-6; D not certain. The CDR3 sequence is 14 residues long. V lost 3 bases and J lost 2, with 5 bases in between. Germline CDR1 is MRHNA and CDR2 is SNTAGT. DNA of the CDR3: TGTGCCAGCAGTGATATGGCTGGGGCCAACGTCCTGACTTTC. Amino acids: CASSDMAGANVLTF.

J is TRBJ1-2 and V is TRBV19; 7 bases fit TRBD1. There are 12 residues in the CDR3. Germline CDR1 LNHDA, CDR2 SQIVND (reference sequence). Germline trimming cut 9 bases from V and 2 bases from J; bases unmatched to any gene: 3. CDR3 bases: TGTGCCAGCAAGGACAGGAACTATGGCTACACCTTC. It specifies CASKDRNYGYTF.

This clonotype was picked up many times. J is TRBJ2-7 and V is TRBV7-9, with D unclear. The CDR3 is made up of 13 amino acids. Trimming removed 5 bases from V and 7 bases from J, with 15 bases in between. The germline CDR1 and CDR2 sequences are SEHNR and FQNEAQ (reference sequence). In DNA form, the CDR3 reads TGTGCCAGCAGCGCATCGGGTACGAGAGAGCAGTACGTC. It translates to CASSASGTREQYV.

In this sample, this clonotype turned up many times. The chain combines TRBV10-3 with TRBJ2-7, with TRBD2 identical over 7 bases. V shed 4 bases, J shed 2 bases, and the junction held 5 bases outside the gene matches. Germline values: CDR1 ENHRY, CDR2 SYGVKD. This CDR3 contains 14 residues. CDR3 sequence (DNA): TGTGCCATCAGTGCATCTAGCGGAACCTACGAGCAGTACGTC. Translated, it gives CAISASSGTYEQYV.

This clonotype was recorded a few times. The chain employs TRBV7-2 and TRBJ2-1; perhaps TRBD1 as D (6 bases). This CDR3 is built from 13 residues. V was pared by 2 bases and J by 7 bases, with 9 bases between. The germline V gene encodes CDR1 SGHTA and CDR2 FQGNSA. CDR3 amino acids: CASSLWGRNEQFF. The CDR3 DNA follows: TGTGCCAGCAGCTTATGGGGGCGGAATGAGCAGTTCTTC.

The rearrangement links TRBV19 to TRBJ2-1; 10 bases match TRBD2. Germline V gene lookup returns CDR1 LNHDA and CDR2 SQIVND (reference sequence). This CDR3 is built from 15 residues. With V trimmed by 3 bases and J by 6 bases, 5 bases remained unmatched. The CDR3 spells CASSIGRLAGNEQFF. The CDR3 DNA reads TGTGCCAGTAGTATTGGACGACTAGCGGGCAATGAGCAGTTCTTC. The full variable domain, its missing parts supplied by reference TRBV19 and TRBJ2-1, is DGGITQSPKYLFRKEGQNVTLSCEQNLNHDAMYWYRQDPGQGLRLIYYSQIVNDFQKGDIAEGYSVSREKKESFPLTVTSAQKNPTAFYLCASSIGRLAGNEQFFGPGTRLTVL.

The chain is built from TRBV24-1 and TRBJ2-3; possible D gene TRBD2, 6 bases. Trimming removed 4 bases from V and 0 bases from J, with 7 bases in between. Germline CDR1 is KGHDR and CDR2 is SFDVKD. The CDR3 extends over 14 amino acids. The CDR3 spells CATSDRGSTDTQYF. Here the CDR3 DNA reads TGTGCCACCAGTGACCGGGGGAGCACAGATACGCAGTATTTT.

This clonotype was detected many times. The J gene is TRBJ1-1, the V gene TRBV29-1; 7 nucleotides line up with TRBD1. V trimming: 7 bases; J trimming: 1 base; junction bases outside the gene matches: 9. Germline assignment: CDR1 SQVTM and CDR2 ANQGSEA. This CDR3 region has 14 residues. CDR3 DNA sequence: TGCAGCGGCAAGACAGGGTTTGGGAACACTGAAGCTTTCTTT. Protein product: CSGKTGFGNTEAFF.